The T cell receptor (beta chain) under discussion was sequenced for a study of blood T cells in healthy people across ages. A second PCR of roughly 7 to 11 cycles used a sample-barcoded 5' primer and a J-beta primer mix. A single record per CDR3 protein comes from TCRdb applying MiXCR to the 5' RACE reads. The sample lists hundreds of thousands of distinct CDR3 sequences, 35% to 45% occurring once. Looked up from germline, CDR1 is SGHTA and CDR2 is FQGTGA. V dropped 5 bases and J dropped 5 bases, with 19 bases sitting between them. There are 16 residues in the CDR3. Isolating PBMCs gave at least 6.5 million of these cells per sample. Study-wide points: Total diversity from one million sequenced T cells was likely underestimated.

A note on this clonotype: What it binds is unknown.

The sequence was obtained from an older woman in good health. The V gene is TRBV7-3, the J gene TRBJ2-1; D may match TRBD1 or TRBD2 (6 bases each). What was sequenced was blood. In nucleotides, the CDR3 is TGTGCCAGCAGCCCCGCGCCGAGGGGGGTGAACAATGAGCAGTTCTTC. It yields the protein CASSPAPRGVNNEQFF. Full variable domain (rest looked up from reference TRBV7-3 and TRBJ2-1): GAGVSQTPSNKVTEKGKYVELRCDPISGHTALYWYRQSLGQGPEFLIYFQGTGAADDSGLPNDRFFAVRPEGSVSTLKIQRTERGDSAVYLCASSPAPRGVNNEQFFGPGTRLTVL.